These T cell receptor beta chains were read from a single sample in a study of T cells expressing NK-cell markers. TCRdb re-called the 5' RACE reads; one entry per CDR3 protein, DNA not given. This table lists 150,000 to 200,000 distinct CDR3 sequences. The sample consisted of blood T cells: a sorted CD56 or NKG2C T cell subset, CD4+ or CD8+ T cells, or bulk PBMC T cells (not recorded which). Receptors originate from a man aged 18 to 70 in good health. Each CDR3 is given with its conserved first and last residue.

CASSQGHIINYGYTF	TRBJ1-2	TRBV5-1
CASSLNQLGETQYF	TRBJ2-5	TRBV12-3/TRBV12-4
CASSLGTGNIQYF	TRBJ2-4	TRBV11-2
CASSFSGEDGELFF	TRBJ2-2	TRBV28
CASSSGPNNSPLHF	TRBJ1-6	TRBV6-5
CASSPMAPGRDRGDYNEQFF	TRBJ2-1	TRBV6-2/TRBV6-3
CASSEGDRGGYEQYF	TRBJ2-7	TRBV6-1
CASSLGTGPQFF	TRBJ2-1	TRBV5-4
CASSLPTGEPDTQYF	TRBJ2-3	TRBV7-9
CASSQVGLANSYEQYF	TRBJ2-7	TRBV4-1
CASSPGPHERGRETQYF	TRBJ2-5	TRBV7-6
CASTPDPGAWGYTF	TRBJ1-2	TRBV5-1
CASSLEWPQFF	TRBJ2-1	TRBV11-2
CASSLAGGAEYNEQFF	TRBJ2-1	TRBV12-3/TRBV12-4
CASSDRGQLQETQYF	TRBJ2-5	TRBV2